These 11 T cell receptor beta chains were all obtained from the same sample, sequenced in a study of human T cells and chemical hapten exposure. From the RACE reads, TCRdb called clonotypes with MiXCR, one entry per CDR3 protein. This table has 65,000 to 100,000 distinct CDR3 sequences, around 6.7% appearing once. Time point indicated: patch test 2, 6 weeks after DPC sensitization. Stated treatment: therapeutic diphenylcyclopropenone sensitization with weekly scalp DPC. The sequencing here drew on whole blood, taken in connection with sensitization to the hapten diphenylcyclopropenone (DPC). These receptors all stem from a woman in her twenties or thirties with alopecia areata. Some clones in this sample may be carry-over from other donors' samples.

In its sample, this clonotype was seen a few times. The chain couples TRBV13 to TRBJ1-5, with D unresolved. Germline-derived CDR1 and CDR2 are PRHDT and FYEKMQ (reference sequence). The CDR3 spans 13 residues. The germline V and J ends were trimmed by 2 bases and 10 bases, with 12 bases remaining between them. In nucleotides, the CDR3 is TGTGCCAGCAGCTTACGTCCGAGCGAACCCCAGCATTTT. It yields the protein CASSLRPSEPQHF.

This clonotype was observed at least ten times. The chain links TRBV5-1 to TRBJ1-2; D is undetermined. CDR1 SGHRS and CDR2 YFSETQ come from the germline V gene. V lost 1 base to trimming and J lost 4 bases, with 11 bases between them. The CDR3 covers 14 residues. The CDR3: CASSLFEGGYGYTF. CDR3 bases: TGCGCCAGCAGCTTGTTCGAGGGAGGCTATGGCTACACCTTC.

The chain employs TRBV29-1 and TRBJ2-7; 11 bases line up with TRBD1. This CDR3 contains 12 residues. V trimming: 7 bases; J trimming: 7 bases; junction bases outside the gene matches: 6. The germline V gene has CDR1 SQVTM and CDR2 ANQGSEA. The CDR3 DNA sequence: TGCAGCGCCGGACAGGGGGCTGTAGAGCAGTACTTC. As protein: CSAGQGAVEQYF.

This clonotype was detected ten times or more. The genes are TRBV5-1 and TRBJ1-1; TRBD1 matches 9 bases. CDR1 is SGHRS, CDR2 YFSETQ, per germline. The J segment lost 4 bases and the V segment lost 4 bases, leaving 11 bases of the junction unmatched. The CDR3 is 16 amino acids. CDR3 DNA: TGCGCCAGCAGCCCCCGGACAGGGGAGAGAGGCACTGAAGCTTTCTTT. Protein product: CASSPRTGERGTEAFF.

This clonotype was counted ten times or more. The chain joins TRBV6-6 to TRBJ2-1, with 9 bases lining up with TRBD2. Germline CDR1 and CDR2: MNHNY and SVGAGI (reference sequence). The CDR3 has 16 residues. V lost 0 bases to trimming and J lost 6 bases; unmatched junction nucleotides: 6. The chain's CDR3 is CASSYSGGGALNEQFF. CDR3 DNA sequence: TGTGCCAGCAGTTACTCCGGCGGGGGGGCCCTCAATGAGCAGTTCTTC.

This clonotype was recorded at least ten times. The CDR3 coding sequence is TGCAGCGTTGAAGGACTACAAGAGACCCAGTACTTC. Translating it yields CSVEGLQETQYF. The chain joins TRBV29-1 to TRBJ2-5; possibly TRBD2 for D (5 bases). CDR3 length equals 12 residues. The V gene lost 1 base and the J gene lost 2 bases, with 5 bases spanning the gap. Looked up from germline, CDR1 is SQVTM and CDR2 is ANQGSEA.

The table lists this clonotype with many counts. The rearrangement joins TRBV3-1 to TRBJ2-3; 10 bases align to TRBD2. This CDR3 is 17 amino acids long. Germline V lookup: CDR1 LGHDT, CDR2 YNNKEL (reference sequence). Trimming cost V 2 bases and J 4 bases; bases outside gene matches: 9. CDR3 sequence reads: CASSQPLLAGSADTQYF. The CDR3 coding sequence is TGTGCCAGCAGCCAACCCCTACTAGCGGGGAGTGCAGATACGCAGTATTTT.

In this sample, this clonotype turned up many times. The chain recombines TRBV29-1 with TRBJ1-5; 9 bases agree with TRBD1. CDR3 size: 12 residues. Trimming removed 4 bases from V and 11 bases from J; junction bases left unmatched: 6. Per germline, CDR1 SQVTM and CDR2 ANQGSEA. The CDR3 DNA follows: TGCAGCGTTGGCGACAGGGGGTTGACCCAGCATTTT. This translates into CSVGDRGLTQHF.

The chain joins TRBV5-1 to TRBJ2-7; D not resolved. V was clipped by 4 bases and J by 4 bases, with 15 bases between them. CDR1 SGHRS and CDR2 YFSETQ come from the germline V gene. CDR3 length: 14 amino acids. The CDR3 loop is CASSPERLGYEQYF. DNA of the CDR3: TGCGCCAGCAGCCCCGAAAGACTTGGGTACGAGCAGTACTTC.

Many counts were recorded for this clonotype. This rearrangement joins TRBV6-6 to TRBJ1-4; D gene uncertain. Germline assignment: CDR1 MNHNY and CDR2 SVGAGI (reference sequence). The CDR3 is 18 amino acids. The ends were cut back, 5 bases at V and 3 bases at J, with 22 bases in the middle. CDR3 coding DNA: TGTGCCAGCAGTCCGACGGGAGGGTATAAACCGGCTAATGAAAAACTGTTTTTT. It yields the protein CASSPTGGYKPANEKLFF.

This clonotype was seen repeatedly, ten times or more. V and J are TRBV27 and TRBJ1-1; D unclear. The CDR3 has 12 amino acids. The V gene's germline CDR1 is MNHEY and CDR2 SMNVEV (reference sequence). V was cut by 8 bases and J by 11 bases, with 18 bases left in between. CDR3 in amino acids: CASGGALELAFF. CDR3 sequence (DNA): TGTGCCAGCGGTGGAGCGCTAGAGCTGGCTTTCTTT.